The entry below describes one T cell receptor (beta chain). Its antigen is not identified. Germline V gives CDR1 SGHNT, CDR2 YYREEE (reference sequence). J lost 6 bases, V lost 4 bases, and 8 bases had no gene match. This CDR3 contains 16 residues. Primers: 60 Vbeta forward and 13 Jbeta reverse. Repertoires were generated with immunoSEQ multiplex PCR, while TCRdb's copy carries only in-frame clones and drops some. The table shows about 110,000 clones, with roughly 73% occurring only once. These data originate in a study of cytomegalovirus exposure and HLA in healthy donors. Study in general: Genotyping showed approximately 81% of a few hundred donors falling in the Caucasian-associated ancestry cluster. Findings and caveats of the study: Specific recognition of CMV antigens was confirmed in vitro for a few chains (all CMV-associated).

The TCR sequence derives from a woman aged 40 to 50 in good health and CMV-seropositive. The V and J genes are TRBV5-4 and TRBJ2-7; 15 bases align to TRBD2. The sequenced sample consisted of PBMCs. This chain's CDR3 is CASSLRTSGGAVEQYF. The CDR3 region has the DNA TGTGCCAGCAGCCTACGGACTAGCGGGGGGGCGGTCGAGCAGTACTTC.